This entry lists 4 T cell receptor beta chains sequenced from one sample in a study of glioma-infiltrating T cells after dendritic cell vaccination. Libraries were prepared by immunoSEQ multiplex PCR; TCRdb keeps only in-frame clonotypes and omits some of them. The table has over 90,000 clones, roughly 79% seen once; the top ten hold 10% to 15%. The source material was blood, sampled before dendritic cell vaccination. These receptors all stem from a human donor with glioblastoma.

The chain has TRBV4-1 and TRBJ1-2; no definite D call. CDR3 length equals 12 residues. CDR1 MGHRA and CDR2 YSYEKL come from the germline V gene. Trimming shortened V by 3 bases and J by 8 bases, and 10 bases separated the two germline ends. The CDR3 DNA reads TGCGCCAGCAGCCATTTTTCCGGGGGCTACACCTTC. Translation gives CASSHFSGGYTF.

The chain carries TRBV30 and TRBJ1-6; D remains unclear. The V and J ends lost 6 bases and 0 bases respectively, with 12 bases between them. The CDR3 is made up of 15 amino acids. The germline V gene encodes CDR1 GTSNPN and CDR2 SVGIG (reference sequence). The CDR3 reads CACRLGSSYNSPLHF. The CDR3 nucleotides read TGTGCCTGCCGCTTAGGGAGCTCCTATAATTCACCCCTCCACTTT.

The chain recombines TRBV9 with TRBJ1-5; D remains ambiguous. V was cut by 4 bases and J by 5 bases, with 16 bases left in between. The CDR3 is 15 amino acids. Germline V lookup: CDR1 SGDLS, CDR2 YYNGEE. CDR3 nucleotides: TGTGCCAGCAGCCAACGGGGAGAAGGCGATCAGCCCCAGCATTTT. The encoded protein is CASSQRGEGDQPQHF.

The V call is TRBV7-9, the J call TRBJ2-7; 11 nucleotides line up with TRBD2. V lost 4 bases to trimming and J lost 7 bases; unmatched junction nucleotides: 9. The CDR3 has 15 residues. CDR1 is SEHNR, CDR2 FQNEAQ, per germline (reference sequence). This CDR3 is CASSSLAGGPREQYF. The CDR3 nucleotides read TGTGCCAGCAGCTCGTTAGCGGGGGGGCCGCGTGAGCAGTACTTC.